This entry concerns a single T cell receptor beta chain. What it binds is not known. TCRdb's copy holds only in-frame clones and misses some; the assay was immunoSEQ multiplex PCR. Among 2 million to 2.5 million clones listed, over 85% were seen once. Germline assignment: CDR1 MNHNS and CDR2 SASEGT. V was clipped by 8 bases and J by 7 bases; unmatched bases: 9. This CDR3 spans 14 amino acids. The sample comes from a study of shared clonotypes between healthy human individuals. Regarding the study as a whole: Large sequencing depth failed to make sorted-subset sequencing complete, rarefaction showed.

Among the donors, all were Caucasian adults who lived in Nashville, Tennessee. This receptor was taken from a young man in good health. Some clones in this sample may be carry-over from other donors' samples. The J gene is TRBJ2-5, the V gene TRBV6-1, with 11 bases identical to TRBD2. Sequences were obtained from naive CD4+ T cells from PBMCs. Subset here: CD45RA+ positively selected. The CDR3 sequence: CASRTSGLYGTQYF. In DNA, the CDR3 is TGTGCCAGCCGGACTAGCGGGCTTTACGGGACCCAGTACTTC.